What follows is one T cell receptor beta chain and its context. This sample is part of a study of blood T cell repertoires in COVID-19. About the research overall: Sites in the United States, Italy and Spain provided acute and convalescent COVID-19 samples.

Original processing notes: Amplified reference gene primers provided the basis for estimating nucleated cell counts. Sequencing used immunoSEQ multiplex PCR; TCRdb keeps in-frame clones, though not all of them. D and trimming were read from the DNA, whereas the V and J calls and clone size are those reported in that table. The table lists around 190,000 clones, under 85% of them singletons. V lost 0 bases, J lost 0 bases, and 5 bases stayed unmatched. The CDR3 runs to 16 residues. Per the germline V gene, CDR1 is SGHNT and CDR2 is YYREEE (reference sequence). The sequencing sample was made of peripheral blood. The receptor's source is a human donor in a cohort sampled during active COVID-19. The chain recombines TRBV5-4 with TRBJ2-7; 8 bases agree with TRBD2. As DNA, the CDR3 is TGTGCCAGCAGCTTGGAGCGGGGGACCTCCTCCTACGAGCAGTACTTC. This gives the protein CASSLERGTSSYEQYF.